This T cell receptor beta chain was sequenced for a study of T cell changes during pregnancy in multiple sclerosis. Sequenced by immunoSEQ multiplex PCR; TCRdb stores in-frame clones only, minus some. This sample has 40,000 to 50,000 clones, with 90% found just once. Germline V gene sequence: CDR1 SGHAT, CDR2 FQNNGV. This CDR3 spans 12 amino acids. V lost 3 bases and J 7 bases, leaving 10 bases between the germline ends. The J gene is TRBJ2-7, the V gene TRBV11-2; D remains ambiguous. This sequence originates from a female donor with multiple sclerosis, enrolled in a pregnancy study. Sample: CD4+ T cells from peripheral blood mononuclear cells, taken before pregnancy. The DNA for the CDR3 is TGTGCCAGCAGCTTCCCCTCCGGGGAGCAGTACTTC. Residues: CASSFPSGEQYF. The whole variable domain, remainder taken from reference TRBV11-2 and TRBJ2-7, is EAGVAQSPRYKIIEKRQSVAFWCNPISGHATLYWYQQILGQGPKLLIQFQNNGVVDDSQLPKDRFSAERLKGVDSTLKIQPAKLEDSAVYLCASSFPSGEQYFGPGTRLTVT.